The entry that follows covers one TCR beta chain sequence. This entry is derived from a study of CD8+ T cells in alopecia areata. Background on the study: Treated patients were given 5 to 10 mg oral tofacitinib twice daily.

In alopecia areata patients, both lesional scalp punch biopsies and peripheral blood were collected. The CDR3 is made up of 14 amino acids. V was shortened by 5 bases and J by 0 bases, with 14 bases between the two germline ends. Germline-derived CDR1 and CDR2 are SQVTM and ANQGSEA. In each case, RNA was isolated and then reverse transcribed into cDNA as the sequencing template. Profiling relied on immunoSEQ multiplex PCR, and the TCRdb table lists in-frame clones only, not all of them. This sample carries roughly 140,000 clones, 51% of them seen once, and the ten largest clones take 0.99%. The source was CD4+ T cells sorted from blood, collected at week 0. This receptor was taken from a human donor with alopecia areata. The J gene is TRBJ2-7, the V gene TRBV29-1; D not certain. This chain's CDR3 is CSVRQDLSSYEQYF. The CDR3 DNA is TGCAGCGTTCGCCAGGACCTTAGCTCCTACGAGCAGTACTTC.